These 27 T cell receptor beta chains were sequenced from one sample in a study of T cell responses to AZD1222 COVID-19 vaccine (dated by TCRdb to the early 2020s). The library was generated by the immunoSEQ multiplex PCR assay. The immuneACCESS repertoire file appears here via TCRdb, limited to in-frame rearrangements. These files lack a portion of the clones; in checked studies, under half of the deficit traces to unresolved V genes, and the cause of the others is not known. In this sample the table shows 100,000 to 150,000 clones, around 87% of which occur a single time. Jointly, the top ten make up roughly 1.5% of the sample. According to the study, the label for this sample's time point signals: baseline before first vaccination. Sequencing was performed on peripheral blood, taken on day 0 of AZD1222 vaccination. Every receptor here comes from an adult in good health.

The rearrangement uses TRBV5-4 and TRBJ2-5; 7 bases are a match to TRBD2. The CDR3 sequence is 13 residues long. V lost 4 bases and J lost 4; bases outside the gene matches: 4. Germline lookup yields CDR1 SGHNT and CDR2 YYREEE (reference sequence). The CDR3 sequence is CASSRGLVETQYF. The CDR3 region has the DNA TGTGCCAGCAGCCGTGGACTAGTAGAGACCCAGTACTTC.

The chain joins TRBV7-9 to TRBJ1-5; D possibly corresponds to TRBD1 (6 bases). Germline-derived CDR1 and CDR2 are SEHNR and FQNEAQ (reference sequence). The CDR3 length is 16 residues. The V and J ends lost 2 bases and 6 bases respectively, with 17 bases between them. CDR3 sequence: CASSLSGTLRSQPQHF. In nucleotides, the CDR3 is TGTGCCAGCAGCTTATCCGGGACATTAAGGTCTCAGCCCCAGCATTTT.

V gene TRBV7-8 combines with J gene TRBJ2-2; D is undetermined. This CDR3 has 15 residues. Germline lookup yields CDR1 SGHVS and CDR2 FQNEAQ. The V and J ends lost 1 base and 2 bases respectively, with 8 bases between them. CDR3 region: CASSLGLRNTGELFF. The CDR3 nucleotides read TGTGCCAGCAGCTTAGGTCTCCGTAACACCGGGGAGCTGTTTTTT.

The rearrangement uses TRBV9 and TRBJ2-2; the D call may be TRBD1 or TRBD2 (6 bases each). The V end lost 6 bases, the J end lost 7 bases, and 13 bases lay between the germline ends. CDR3 length equals 13 residues. Looked up from germline, CDR1 is SGDLS and CDR2 is YYNGEE. CDR3 in DNA: TGTGCCAGCAACGGGGGCGTTCACGGGGAGCTGTTTTTT. Translated, it gives CASNGGVHGELFF.

The CDR3 sequence: CASSLSSTGTNNEQFF. CDR3 bases: TGCGCCAGCAGCTTATCCTCTACCGGGACAAACAATGAGCAGTTCTTC. V is TRBV5-1 and J is TRBJ2-1, with D possibly matching TRBD1 (6 bases). The CDR3 sequence is 16 residues long. The germline V gene has CDR1 SGHRS and CDR2 YFSETQ. Trimming took 2 bases from V and 5 from J, leaving 17 bases between them.

The chain has TRBV10-1 and TRBJ1-2; D not certain. V was cut by 2 bases and J by 5 bases, with 12 bases left in between. The CDR3 spans 14 residues. Germline V gene sequence: CDR1 WNHNN, CDR2 SYGVQD (reference sequence). The CDR3 protein is CASSEVGPTYGYTF. For the CDR3, the DNA is TGCGCCAGCAGTGAGGTAGGGCCTACATATGGCTACACCTTC.

This chain uses TRBV7-9 with TRBJ1-3; 7 positions agree with TRBD1. The CDR3 runs to 15 residues. Germline CDR1 is SEHNR and CDR2 is FQNEAQ (reference sequence). The junction had 10 bases not matched to a gene; V was cut back by 5 bases and J by 6 bases. CDR3 sequence reads: CASSTRQGPENTIYF. DNA of the CDR3: TGTGCCAGCAGCACTAGACAGGGTCCGGAAAACACCATATATTTT.

The genes are TRBV30 and TRBJ1-2; no reliable D call. Germline values: CDR1 GTSNPN, CDR2 SVGIG (reference sequence). V lost 3 bases to trimming and J lost 2 bases, with 10 bases between them. This CDR3 is built from 13 residues. CDR3 nucleotide sequence: TGTGCCTGGAGCCGGGGAATGAACTATGGCTACACCTTC. It yields the protein CAWSRGMNYGYTF.

The chain combines TRBV5-1 with TRBJ1-1, with D possibly being TRBD1 (5 bases). Germline lookup yields CDR1 SGHRS and CDR2 YFSETQ. The CDR3 spans 15 residues. With 4 bases removed from V and 4 bases from J, the gap between germline ends came to 17 bases. CDR3 DNA sequence: TGCGCCAGCAGCCCTACCTGGGGGGTAGGCACTGAAGCTTTCTTT. Protein sequence: CASSPTWGVGTEAFF.

The chain recombines TRBV14 with TRBJ2-1, with 10 bases matching TRBD1. In germline, CDR1 is SGHDN, CDR2 FVKESK. This CDR3 has 17 residues. V trimming: 4 bases; J trimming: 1 base; junction bases outside the gene matches: 7. Written as DNA, the CDR3 is TGTGCCAGCAGCCTCCACCCGGGACAGGGGTCCTACAATGAGCAGTTCTTC. Residues: CASSLHPGQGSYNEQFF. The full variable domain, rest sourced from reference TRBV14 and TRBJ2-1, is EAGVTQFPSHSVIEKGQTVTLRCDPISGHDNLYWYRRVMGKEIKFLLHFVKESKQDESGMPNNRFLAERTGGTYSTLKVQPAELEDSGVYFCASSLHPGQGSYNEQFFGPGTRLTVL.

The V and J genes are TRBV6-5 and TRBJ1-4; a possible D gene is TRBD1 (6 bases). The V end lost 7 bases, the J end lost 8 bases, and 17 bases lay between the germline ends. The CDR3 extends over 14 amino acids. Germline CDR1 is MNHEY and CDR2 is SVGAGI. CDR3 sequence reads: CASTQTGLREKLFF. Written as DNA, the CDR3 is TGTGCCAGCACCCAAACAGGGTTGAGGGAAAAACTGTTTTTT.

This sequence joins TRBV12-3 or TRBV12-4 and TRBJ1-2; D is unresolved. This CDR3 has 12 amino acids. V lost 5 bases and J lost 5, with 9 bases in between. CDR3: CASSLAGYGYTF. CDR3 coding DNA: TGTGCCAGCAGTCTCGCGGGGTATGGCTACACCTTC.

The chain carries TRBV4-3 and TRBJ1-5; tentative D call: TRBD1 (6 bases). The V and J ends lost 4 bases and 6 bases respectively, with 19 bases between them. Germline CDR1 reads LGHNA; CDR2 reads YSLEER. The CDR3 loop spans 16 amino acids. The CDR3 reads CASSPALGGAGQPQHF. CDR3 nucleotide sequence: TGCGCCAGCAGCCCGGCCCTCGGGGGGGCAGGTCAGCCCCAGCATTTT.

The V and J genes are TRBV3-1 (or the pseudogene TRBV3-2) and TRBJ1-2; D remains unclear. V lost 3 bases, J lost 5 bases, and 16 bases lay in between. Per germline, CDR1 LGHDT and CDR2 YNNKEL (reference sequence). The CDR3 consists of 15 residues. DNA of the CDR3: TGTGCCAGCAGCCATAGTTCAGTCCTACTGTATGGCTACACCTTC. Translation gives CASSHSSVLLYGYTF.

This sequence joins TRBV5-4 and TRBJ2-3; D is uncertain. In germline, CDR1 is SGHNT, CDR2 YYREEE (reference sequence). This CDR3 spans 16 amino acids. Trimming took off 0 bases at V and 2 bases at J, with 13 bases between the two ends. The DNA for the CDR3 is TGTGCCAGCAGCTTGGAGCACGCAGCCCTCACAGATACGCAGTATTTT. Encoded protein: CASSLEHAALTDTQYF.

The V gene is TRBV19, the J gene TRBJ1-2, with 9 bases that match TRBD1. The CDR3 loop spans 17 amino acids. In germline, CDR1 is LNHDA, CDR2 SQIVND (reference sequence). V trimming: 9 bases; J trimming: 0 bases; junction bases outside the gene matches: 14. The CDR3: CASKPRQGVGANYGYTF. The CDR3 nucleotides read TGTGCCAGCAAACCCCGACAGGGGGTAGGAGCTAACTATGGCTACACCTTC.

This clone was found once. The CDR3 DNA reads as TGTGCCAGCAGCGTAGAAGCGCAGGGAGCTAATTCACCCCTCCACTTT. Residues: CASSVEAQGANSPLHF. The chain employs TRBV9 and TRBJ1-6, with D possibly being TRBD1 (5 bases). The V gene lost 0 bases and the J gene lost 6 bases, with 13 bases spanning the gap. This CDR3 spans 16 amino acids. Germline V gene sequence: CDR1 SGDLS, CDR2 YYNGEE.

In this sample, this clone turned up once. The chain carries TRBV5-4 and TRBJ2-5; TRBD2 agrees at 11 bases. There are 15 residues in the CDR3. J gave up 5 bases and V 4 bases, and 7 bases lay outside the gene matches. Germline-derived CDR1 and CDR2 are SGHNT and YYREEE (reference sequence). The CDR3: CASSLASGGWETQYF. CDR3 in DNA: TGTGCCAGCAGCCTGGCTAGCGGGGGGTGGGAGACCCAGTACTTC.

The chain carries TRBV30 and TRBJ1-3; D gene ambiguous. The CDR3 spans 12 residues. V dropped 5 bases and J dropped 0 bases, with 5 bases sitting between them. Germline V CDR1 and CDR2: GTSNPN, SVGIG (reference sequence). CDR3 sequence: CAWGSSGNTIYF. The CDR3 nucleotides are TGTGCCTGGGGAAGCTCTGGAAACACCATATATTTT. Filled out from reference TRBV30 and TRBJ1-3, the complete variable domain reads SQTIHQWPATLVQPVGSPLSLECTVEGTSNPNLYWYRQAAGRGLQLLFYSVGIGQISSEVPQNLSASRPQDRQFILSSKKLLLSDSGFYLCAWGSSGNTIYFGEGSWLTVV.

The chain recombines TRBV9 with TRBJ1-2; 11 bases line up with TRBD1. The CDR3 covers 15 residues. With 4 bases clipped from V and 3 bases from J, the junction kept 5 bases outside the gene matches. CDR1 SGDLS and CDR2 YYNGEE come from the germline V gene. CDR3 nucleotide sequence: TGTGCCAGCAGCTCCCGGGACAGGGGGTACTATGGCTACACCTTC. Translated, it gives CASSSRDRGYYGYTF.

The V and J genes are TRBV2 and TRBJ2-7; D not resolved. The germline V gene encodes CDR1 SNHLY and CDR2 FYNNEI. With 7 bases removed from V and 4 bases from J, the gap between germline ends came to 8 bases. The CDR3 runs 11 residues. CDR3 nucleotide sequence: TGTGCCAGCAAGGGCGGTTACGAGCAGTACTTC. Its protein product is CASKGGYEQYF.

The J gene is TRBJ1-1, the V gene TRBV6-5; 7 nucleotides line up with TRBD1. Losses at the gene ends were 3 bases for V and 2 bases for J; bases not matched to a gene: 9. The germline V gene encodes CDR1 MNHEY and CDR2 SVGAGI. The CDR3 has 16 residues. The CDR3 DNA reads TGTGCCAGCAGTTATTCCCCTACAGGGGTCAACACTGAAGCTTTCTTT. Translation: CASSYSPTGVNTEAFF.

This clone was counted once. CDR3 region: CASSIYSGTGGRGYTF. The DNA for the CDR3 is TGTGCCAGTAGCATTTATTCCGGGACAGGGGGCCGTGGCTACACCTTC. The V gene is TRBV19, the J gene TRBJ1-2; 12 bases are shared with TRBD1. In germline, CDR1 is LNHDA, CDR2 SQIVND (reference sequence). J gave up 7 bases and V 6 bases, and 12 bases lay outside the gene matches. The CDR3 has 16 amino acids.

The chain couples TRBV6-4 to TRBJ1-5, with 10 bases lining up with TRBD1. The length of the CDR3 is 19 residues. The ends lost 6 bases at V and 3 bases at J; junction bases unmatched: 17. Germline V gives CDR1 MRHNA, CDR2 SNTAGT. The CDR3 nucleotides read TGTGCCAGCAGAGCGCCGAGGACCGGGACAGGGGTTCACAATCAGCCCCAGCATTTT. Translating gives CASRAPRTGTGVHNQPQHF.

J is TRBJ1-6 and V is TRBV3-1 (or the pseudogene TRBV3-2); perhaps TRBD1 as D (5 bases). CDR3 size: 16 residues. V was clipped by 4 bases and J by 5 bases, with 15 bases between them. Germline CDR1 and CDR2: LGHDT and YNNKEL (reference sequence). The CDR3 loop reads CASSRRGGVDNSPLHF. The DNA of the CDR3 is TGTGCCAGCAGCCGGCGCGGGGGGGTTGATAATTCACCCCTCCACTTT.

The chain combines TRBV6-5 with TRBJ2-3; tentative D call: TRBD2 (5 bases). V shed 5 bases and J shed 0 bases, with 9 bases lying between them. Germline loops: CDR1 MNHEY, CDR2 SVGAGI. The CDR3 is 14 amino acids. As DNA, the CDR3 is TGTGCCAGCAGTCCACGGGGAAGCACAGATACGCAGTATTTT. Translation gives CASSPRGSTDTQYF.

The chain carries TRBV7-2 and TRBJ2-2; D is perhaps TRBD1 (5 bases). Germline V lookup: CDR1 SGHTA, CDR2 FQGNSA. The CDR3 has 14 residues. Trimming left V 3 bases short and J 6 bases short, with 11 bases between. The CDR3, as DNA: TGTGCCAGCAGCTTGGGGCCCCTAGCCGGGGAGCTGTTTTTT. It encodes CASSLGPLAGELFF.